Listed here are 30 T cell receptor beta chains from one sample, sequenced in a study of T cell responses to AZD1222 COVID-19 vaccine (dated by TCRdb to about 2021). The time point label on this specimen signifies: baseline before first vaccination. Library construction relied on the immunoSEQ multiplex PCR assay. TCRdb re-hosts the immuneACCESS table, in-frame sequences only. Its copies lack some clones; in the studies checked, an unresolved V gene accounts for under half of them, and the cause for the rest is not known. For this sample there are about 120,000 clones; over 85% appear just once. The ten top clones hold more than 7.5% of the sample. This sample comprised peripheral blood, obtained on day 0 of AZD1222 vaccination. All receptors come from an adult in good health.

This sequence joins TRBV7-8 and TRBJ2-7, with 9 positions matching TRBD2. Germline V CDR1 and CDR2: SGHVS, FQNEAQ. The ends lost 5 bases at V and 0 bases at J; junction bases unmatched: 5. The CDR3 spans 15 residues. In nucleotides, the CDR3 is TGTGCCAGCAGCGCCGAGACTAGCGGCTCCTACGAGCAGTACTTC. Its protein product is CASSAETSGSYEQYF.

The V gene is TRBV6-5, the J gene TRBJ1-1; D unclear. V lost 8 bases and J 0 bases, leaving 13 bases between the germline ends. Germline V lookup: CDR1 MNHEY, CDR2 SVGAGI. CDR3 length equals 14 residues. CDR3 in DNA: TGTGCCAGCTACTGGGATGCCGTGAACACTGAAGCTTTCTTT. Protein product: CASYWDAVNTEAFF.

The chain uses TRBV9 and TRBJ1-3; 7 bases map to TRBD1. Germline CDR1 reads SGDLS; CDR2 reads YYNGEE. V dropped 3 bases and J dropped 0; count of bases not matched to a gene: 18. The CDR3 loop spans 20 amino acids. CDR3 region: CASSGQPGQKKFNSGNTIYF. Here the CDR3 DNA reads TGTGCCAGCAGCGGCCAACCGGGACAGAAGAAATTTAACTCTGGAAACACCATATATTTT.

The gene calls are TRBV5-1 and TRBJ2-1; 8 bases are a match to TRBD2. The V gene's germline CDR1 is SGHRS and CDR2 YFSETQ. V gave up 7 bases and J gave up 0 bases; unmatched junction bases: 9. The CDR3 is 16 residues long. CDR3 region: CASQTLTSGSYNEQFF. CDR3 nucleotides: TGCGCCAGCCAGACCCTTACTAGCGGCTCCTACAATGAGCAGTTCTTC.

This rearrangement joins TRBV6-6 to TRBJ1-1; perhaps TRBD1 as D (6 bases). The CDR3 has 14 residues. Germline values: CDR1 MNHNY, CDR2 SVGAGI (reference sequence). The V end was cut by 3 bases, the J end by 1 base, with 9 bases between. CDR3 in DNA: TGTGCCAGCAGTTATGGGGGCAGGAACACTGAAGCTTTCTTT. Its translation is CASSYGGRNTEAFF.

Points on this clone: The sample contains more than one DNA sequence encoding this CDR3. The CDR3 DNA reads as TGTGCCAGCTCACCTGCTCGGGACGGCTATGGCTACACCTTC. Protein sequence: CASSPARDGYGYTF. The chain couples TRBV18 to TRBJ1-2; D is perhaps TRBD1 (5 bases). CDR3 length: 14 residues. Germline lookup yields CDR1 KGHSH and CDR2 LQKENI. V shed 3 bases and J shed 4 bases, with 12 bases lying between them.

The rearrangement uses TRBV5-1 and TRBJ2-3; tentative D call: TRBD2 (5 bases). CDR1 SGHRS and CDR2 YFSETQ come from the germline V gene. V shed 4 bases and J shed 1 base, with 7 bases lying between them. The CDR3 is made up of 13 amino acids. The CDR3 DNA reads TGCGCCAGCAGCGTGGGAGGCACAGATACGCAGTATTTT. This gives the protein CASSVGGTDTQYF.

The V and J genes are TRBV7-2 and TRBJ1-2, with 8 bases matching TRBD1. V dropped 3 bases and J dropped 9; count of bases not matched to a gene: 12. CDR1 is SGHTA and CDR2 is FQGNSA in the germline V gene. This CDR3 has 15 amino acids. The CDR3 region is CASSFLQGGPISYTF. The DNA of the CDR3 is TGTGCCAGCAGCTTTCTACAGGGGGGCCCCATAAGCTACACCTTC.

This chain links TRBV3-1 (or the pseudogene TRBV3-2) with TRBJ2-1, with 11 bases fitting TRBD2. Germline-derived CDR1 and CDR2 are LGHDT and YNNKEL (reference sequence). This CDR3 is built from 17 residues. J was trimmed by 8 bases and V by 1 base; bases with no gene match: 10. The CDR3 bases are TGTGCCAGCAGCCAAGTTCTCTGGACTAGCGGGTTCCATGAGCAGTTCTTC. Protein: CASSQVLWTSGFHEQFF.

The chain carries TRBV18 and TRBJ2-3, with 8 bases aligning to TRBD2. This CDR3 is built from 18 residues. Germline loops: CDR1 KGHSH, CDR2 LQKENI. After removal of 3 bases from V and 0 bases from J, the junction contained 11 bases not matched to a gene. CDR3 loop: CASSPLGGSGGSTDTQYF. CDR3 bases: TGTGCCAGCTCACCCCTAGGCGGAAGCGGGGGTAGCACAGATACGCAGTATTTT.

This clone has only one observation. The rearrangement joins TRBV12-3 or TRBV12-4 to TRBJ2-7; a weak D match, TRBD1 (6 bases). CDR3 length equals 11 residues. V was trimmed by 6 bases and J by 5 bases, leaving 8 bases between them. CDR3 DNA: TGTGCCAGCAGCAGGACAGACGAGCAGTACTTC. Its protein product is CASSRTDEQYF.

The rearrangement joins TRBV19 to TRBJ1-3, with D possibly matching TRBD1 (5 bases). This CDR3 has 17 residues. Looked up from germline, CDR1 is LNHDA and CDR2 is SQIVND (reference sequence). Trimming took 7 bases from V and 3 from J, leaving 22 bases between them. CDR3 region: CASKENLGGTNGNTIYF. Here the CDR3 DNA reads TGTGCCAGTAAGGAGAACTTAGGCGGGACGAATGGAAACACCATATATTTT.

The genes are TRBV27 and TRBJ2-3; 10 nucleotides agree with TRBD1. This CDR3 is 14 amino acids long. Germline V CDR1 and CDR2: MNHEY, SMNVEV (reference sequence). Trimming cost V 5 bases and J 5 bases; bases outside gene matches: 4. The CDR3 DNA reads TGTGCCAGCAGTATGGGACAGGGGCAAGATACGCAGTATTTT. This translates into CASSMGQGQDTQYF.

The CDR3 DNA is TGTGCCAGCAGTTCATTGGGGACAGGGCTAAATCAGCCCCAGCATTTT. Its translation is CASSSLGTGLNQPQHF. This sequence joins TRBV6-5 and TRBJ1-5; 9 nucleotides align to TRBD1. The CDR3 contains 16 residues. V trimming: 4 bases; J trimming: 4 bases; junction bases outside the gene matches: 8. Germline CDR1 and CDR2: MNHEY and SVGAGI.

As to this clone: Without the conserved terminal phenylalanine or tryptophan, this CDR3 likely stems from a read error. The DNA is omitted, as the CDR3 cannot be located on it reliably, and the CDR3 follows TCRdb's listing. The chain joins TRBV6-1 to TRBJ2-7; the table assigns TRBD1, which was not confirmed against the DNA. From its first to its last residue, the CDR3 has 11 amino acids. Germline CDR1 and CDR2: MNHNS and SASEGT. CDR3 residues: CASSDLGTLYL.

The rearrangement joins TRBV30 to TRBJ1-2; a weak D match, TRBD1 (5 bases). Germline-derived CDR1 and CDR2 are GTSNPN and SVGIG (reference sequence). The CDR3 length is 12 residues. V dropped 7 bases and J dropped 4 bases, with 13 bases sitting between them. Here the CDR3 reads CASTTGSYGYTF. DNA of the CDR3: TGTGCCTCTACTACAGGCAGCTATGGCTACACCTTC.

The V gene is TRBV3-1 (or the pseudogene TRBV3-2), the J gene TRBJ1-2, with D hard to call. The germline CDR1 and CDR2 sequences are LGHDT and YNNKEL (reference sequence). Deletions cut 5 bases from V and 8 bases from J, with 15 bases between. The CDR3 is 13 amino acids. Written as DNA, the CDR3 is TGTGCCAGCAGCTATGCCGCGGTTGGAGGCTACACCTTC. It codes for CASSYAAVGGYTF.

This chain links TRBV10-3 with TRBJ2-5; either TRBD1 or TRBD2 may fit D (7 bases each). CDR1 and CDR2 (germline): ENHRY, SYGVKD. This CDR3 has 13 amino acids. V lost 10 bases, J lost 4 bases, and 16 bases lay in between. CDR3 nucleotide sequence: TGTGCCACCAGGGGGGGCGCAGGAGAGACCCAGTACTTC. It translates to CATRGGAGETQYF.

This clone turned up a few times. The rearrangement joins TRBV6-4 to TRBJ2-2; no clear D gene. Per germline, CDR1 MRHNA and CDR2 SNTAGT. Trimming took off 0 bases at V and 6 bases at J, with 11 bases between the two ends. The CDR3 has 15 amino acids. CDR3 region: CASSDSSSASGELFF. Written as DNA, the CDR3 is TGTGCCAGCAGTGACTCGTCGAGCGCATCCGGGGAGCTGTTTTTT.

This chain uses TRBV27 with TRBJ2-7, with D perhaps matching TRBD2 (5 bases). Trimming cost V 2 bases and J 0 bases, with 8 bases left between them. This CDR3 is 14 amino acids long. The germline CDR1 and CDR2 sequences are MNHEY and SMNVEV (reference sequence). The CDR3 sequence: CASSLMGSSYEQYF. CDR3 sequence (DNA): TGTGCCAGCAGTTTAATGGGGAGCTCCTACGAGCAGTACTTC.

This clone was recorded only once. The chain joins TRBV18 to TRBJ1-1; D uncertain. V lost 3 bases, J lost 0 bases, and 14 bases lay in between. The CDR3 runs 16 residues. Germline V CDR1 and CDR2: KGHSH, LQKENI. DNA for the CDR3: TGTGCCAGCTCACCGGCTCGGGTCAACATGAACACTGAAGCTTTCTTT. Its protein is CASSPARVNMNTEAFF. The entire variable domain, with the rest obtained from reference TRBV18 and TRBJ1-1, is as follows: NAGVMQNPRHLVRRRGQEARLRCSPMKGHSHVYWYRQLPEEGLKFMVYLQKENIIDESGMPKERFSAEFPKEGPSILRIQQVVRGDSAAYFCASSPARVNMNTEAFFGQGTRLTVV.

The chain couples TRBV5-4 to TRBJ2-1; perhaps TRBD1 as D (5 bases). The CDR3 is made up of 12 amino acids. CDR1 is SGHNT and CDR2 is YYREEE in the germline V gene (reference sequence). Trimming removed 1 base at V and 9 bases at J, with 8 bases between. The CDR3 sequence: CASSLSRGEQFF. The CDR3 nucleotides read TGTGCCAGCAGCTTGTCAAGGGGTGAGCAGTTCTTC.

The chain uses TRBV19 and TRBJ1-6; 8 bases match TRBD1. The germline gives CDR1 LNHDA, CDR2 SQIVND (reference sequence). With 1 base clipped from V and 5 bases from J, the junction kept 1 base outside the gene matches. The CDR3 covers 15 residues. For the CDR3, the DNA is TGTGCCAGTAGTATAGGACAGGGGAATAATTCACCCCTCCACTTT. It encodes CASSIGQGNNSPLHF.

V and J are TRBV5-1 and TRBJ1-2, with D possibly being TRBD1 (6 bases). The length of the CDR3 is 14 residues. The ends were cut back, 4 bases at V and 1 base at J, with 11 bases in the middle. Germline V gene data show CDR1 as SGHRS and CDR2 as YFSETQ. This CDR3 reads CASSPDRLNYGYTF. Here the CDR3 DNA reads TGCGCCAGCAGCCCAGACAGGCTTAACTATGGCTACACCTTC.

The rearrangement links TRBV3-1 (or the pseudogene TRBV3-2) to TRBJ2-1, with 8 positions matching TRBD1. The V segment lost 4 bases and the J segment 9 bases; nucleotides outside the gene matches: 8. This CDR3 has 14 residues. Looked up from germline, CDR1 is LGHDT and CDR2 is YNNKEL (reference sequence). CDR3 bases: TGTGCCAGCAGCCTTCGGACAGGGCGGGGTGAGCAGTTCTTC. This sequence encodes CASSLRTGRGEQFF.

The CDR3 coding sequence is TGTGCCAGCAGTTACTCGCGACAGTCTCAGCCCCAGCATTTT. This gives the protein CASSYSRQSQPQHF. The chain carries TRBV6-6 and TRBJ1-5; D is possibly TRBD1 (5 bases). This CDR3 has 14 amino acids. The germline CDR1 and CDR2 sequences are MNHNY and SVGAGI (reference sequence). V gave up 0 bases and J gave up 6 bases, with 9 bases separating them.

This clone appeared a single time. CDR3 in DNA: TGTGCCAGCAGCTTAGTACGCACAGATACGCAGTATTTT. Residues: CASSLVRTDTQYF. The J gene is TRBJ2-3, the V gene TRBV11-3; D uncertain. Germline V gives CDR1 SGHNT, CDR2 YENEEA. The V end was cut by 1 base, the J end by 1 base, with 3 bases between. This CDR3 region has 13 residues.

The chain has TRBV11-2 and TRBJ1-6; D gene ambiguous. CDR3 length: 16 residues. V lost 2 bases and J lost 0, with 8 bases in between. From germline, CDR1 is SGHAT and CDR2 FQNNGV. CDR3 sequence (DNA): TGTGCCAGCAGCTTATCCCCAGGCTCCTATAATTCACCCCTCCACTTT. Its translation: CASSLSPGSYNSPLHF.

The chain recombines TRBV14 with TRBJ2-1, with 11 nucleotides matching TRBD1. The CDR3 consists of 14 residues. With 4 bases clipped from V and 7 bases from J, the junction kept 3 bases outside the gene matches. Germline CDR1 SGHDN, CDR2 FVKESK. In DNA, the CDR3 is TGTGCCAGCAGCCGGACAGGGGGCTGGAATGAGCAGTTCTTC. Residues: CASSRTGGWNEQFF. Filled out from reference TRBV14 and TRBJ2-1, the complete variable domain reads EAGVTQFPSHSVIEKGQTVTLRCDPISGHDNLYWYRRVMGKEIKFLLHFVKESKQDESGMPNNRFLAERTGGTYSTLKVQPAELEDSGVYFCASSRTGGWNEQFFGPGTRLTVL.

The rearrangement links TRBV2 to TRBJ1-3, with D unclear. Germline-derived CDR1 and CDR2 are SNHLY and FYNNEI. V lost 2 bases, J lost 1 base, and 0 bases lay in between. The CDR3 is made up of 12 amino acids. The CDR3 DNA is TGTGCCAGCAGTGAATCTGGAAACACCATATATTTT. Translation gives CASSESGNTIYF.